Shown below are 3 T cell receptor beta chains from a single sample sequenced in a study of long-term antiretroviral therapy in people with HIV. Runs used v3.0 of the immunoSEQ assay and were done at survey level. TCRdb keeps only in-frame clones here, not all; method: immunoSEQ multiplex PCR. This sample has about 20,000 clones; 80% to 85% occur once, and the top ten carry nearly 3.5%. This specimen was unsorted PBMCs, taken 1.9 years after starting antiretroviral therapy. The receptor source for this set is a woman aged 50 to 65 with HIV.

Comment on this clone: Its ends do not fully match the called genes, so a read error is possible. The rearrangement joins TRBV7-9 to TRBJ2-5; TRBD2 matches at 8 bases. Germline-derived CDR1 and CDR2 are SEHNR and FQNEAQ (reference sequence). The CDR3 covers 14 residues. Here the CDR3 reads CASSSPPGGDSPHF. DNA for the CDR3: TGTGCCAGCAGCTCCCCCCCGGGAGGGGACTCCCCTCACTTC.

This chain uses TRBV9 with TRBJ2-2; TRBD2 aligns across 12 bases. V shed 4 bases, J shed 7 bases, and the junction held 8 bases outside the gene matches. CDR1 is SGDLS and CDR2 is YYNGEE in the germline V gene. The CDR3 is 16 amino acids. CDR3 nucleotides: TGTGCCAGCAGCCGAACGACTAGCGGGGGAAGCGGGGAGCTGTTTTTT. This codes for CASSRTTSGGSGELFF. The complete variable domain, with remaining parts taken from reference TRBV9 and TRBJ2-2, reads DSGVTQTPKHLITATGQRVTLRCSPRSGDLSVYWYQQSLDQGLQFLIQYYNGEERAKGNILERFSAQQFPDLHSELNLSSLELGDSALYFCASSRTTSGGSGELFFGEGSRLTVL.

This clone was seen more than once but under ten times. V gene TRBV15 combines with J gene TRBJ1-6; D is uncertain. The germline CDR1 and CDR2 sequences are LNHNV and YYDKDF (reference sequence). Trimming took off 0 bases at V and 5 bases at J, with 11 bases between the two ends. This CDR3 is 16 amino acids long. The CDR3 reads CATSRDSLEDNSPLHF. CDR3 nucleotide sequence: TGTGCCACCAGCAGAGATAGTCTTGAGGATAATTCACCCCTCCACTTT. Full variable domain (remainder filled in from reference TRBV15 and TRBJ1-6): DAMVIQNPRYQVTQFGKPVTLSCSQTLNHNVMYWYQQKSSQAPKLLFHYYDKDFNNEADTPDNFQSRRPNTSFCFLDIRSPGLGDTAMYLCATSRDSLEDNSPLHFGNGTRLTVT.